One sample yielded the 7 T cell receptor beta chains listed below, sequenced in a study of PD-L1 blockade in urothelial cancer. TCRdb's copy holds only in-frame clones and misses some; the assay was immunoSEQ multiplex PCR. The repertoire holds around 110,000 clones, with around 89% as singletons. Time point meaning: peripheral blood 6 weeks after treatment start. Sequencing was performed on PBMCs, taken around atezolizumab (anti-PD-L1) treatment. These receptors were taken from a man aged 60 to 75 with urothelial cancer.

This chain links TRBV18 with TRBJ1-4, with D perhaps matching TRBD1 (6 bases). The germline V gene encodes CDR1 KGHSH and CDR2 LQKENI. V lost 4 bases to trimming and J lost 7 bases, with 10 bases between them. The CDR3 length is 13 residues. This CDR3 reads CASSQDRSEKLFF. As DNA, the CDR3 is TGTGCCAGCTCACAGGACAGAAGTGAAAAACTGTTTTTT. Looking up the rest from reference TRBV18 and TRBJ1-4 gives the full variable domain: NAGVMQNPRHLVRRRGQEARLRCSPMKGHSHVYWYRQLPEEGLKFMVYLQKENIIDESGMPKERFSAEFPKEGPSILRIQQVVRGDSAAYFCASSQDRSEKLFFGSGTQLSVL.

V and J are TRBV30 and TRBJ2-1, with TRBD2 identical over 7 bases. This CDR3 has 14 amino acids. The germline gives CDR1 GTSNPN, CDR2 SVGIG (reference sequence). Germline trimming cut 4 bases from V and 3 bases from J; bases unmatched to any gene: 6. CDR3 sequence: CAWKTSGNYNEQFF. The CDR3 bases are TGTGCCTGGAAAACCAGCGGGAACTACAATGAGCAGTTCTTC.

The rearrangement joins TRBV25-1 to TRBJ2-3; 10 bases align to TRBD1. There are 17 residues in the CDR3. Germline CDR1 MGHDK, CDR2 SYGVNS. With 4 bases clipped from V and 5 bases from J, the junction kept 12 bases outside the gene matches. DNA of the CDR3: TGTGCCAGCAGTGCGACAGGGGGCGCGTTAGAGGGAGATACGCAGTATTTT. As protein: CASSATGGALEGDTQYF. The variable domain in full, completed from reference TRBV25-1 and TRBJ2-3, reads EADIYQTPRYLVIGTGKKITLECSQTMGHDKMYWYQQDPGMELHLIHYSYGVNSTEKGDLSSESTVSRIRTEHFPLTLESARPSHTSQYLCASSATGGALEGDTQYFGPGTRLTVL.

The CDR3 region is CASSLVQGIMERELFF. The CDR3 DNA reads TGCGCCAGCAGCTTGGTCCAGGGGATCATGGAAAGGGAGCTGTTTTTT. The chain links TRBV5-1 to TRBJ2-2, with D possibly TRBD1 on 6 matching bases. This CDR3 contains 16 residues. Looked up from germline, CDR1 is SGHRS and CDR2 is YFSETQ. V lost 0 bases, J lost 9 bases, and 18 bases lay in between.

This chain connects TRBV9 to TRBJ1-3, with TRBD1 as a possible D gene (5 bases). Trimming shortened V by 3 bases and J by 3 bases, and 10 bases separated the two germline ends. The CDR3 contains 14 residues. CDR1 and CDR2 (germline): SGDLS, YYNGEE. The CDR3 loop reads CASSAGDLGNTIYF. DNA of the CDR3: TGTGCCAGCAGCGCGGGGGATCTTGGAAACACCATATATTTT. The full variable domain, in which reference TRBV9 and TRBJ1-3 provide the parts outside the CDR3, is DSGVTQTPKHLITATGQRVTLRCSPRSGDLSVYWYQQSLDQGLQFLIQYYNGEERAKGNILERFSAQQFPDLHSELNLSSLELGDSALYFCASSAGDLGNTIYFGEGSWLTVV.

The chain uses TRBV18 and TRBJ1-2, with TRBD1 as a possible D gene (5 bases). V was trimmed by 4 bases and J by 8 bases, leaving 17 bases between them. CDR3 size: 14 residues. Germline V gives CDR1 KGHSH, CDR2 LQKENI. The CDR3 sequence is CASSLDGGDSGYTF. For the CDR3, the DNA is TGTGCCAGCTCACTGGACGGGGGGGATAGCGGCTACACCTTC. Full variable domain (missing parts from reference TRBV18 and TRBJ1-2): NAGVMQNPRHLVRRRGQEARLRCSPMKGHSHVYWYRQLPEEGLKFMVYLQKENIIDESGMPKERFSAEFPKEGPSILRIQQVVRGDSAAYFCASSLDGGDSGYTFGSGTRLTVV.

The chain carries TRBV9 and TRBJ1-1; TRBD1 might be the D (5 bases). There are 14 residues in the CDR3. Germline CDR1 is SGDLS and CDR2 is YYNGEE. V lost 0 bases, J lost 4 bases, and 10 bases lay in between. CDR3 in amino acids: CASSVAPGGTEAFF. CDR3 DNA: TGTGCCAGCAGCGTAGCTCCGGGGGGCACTGAAGCTTTCTTT.